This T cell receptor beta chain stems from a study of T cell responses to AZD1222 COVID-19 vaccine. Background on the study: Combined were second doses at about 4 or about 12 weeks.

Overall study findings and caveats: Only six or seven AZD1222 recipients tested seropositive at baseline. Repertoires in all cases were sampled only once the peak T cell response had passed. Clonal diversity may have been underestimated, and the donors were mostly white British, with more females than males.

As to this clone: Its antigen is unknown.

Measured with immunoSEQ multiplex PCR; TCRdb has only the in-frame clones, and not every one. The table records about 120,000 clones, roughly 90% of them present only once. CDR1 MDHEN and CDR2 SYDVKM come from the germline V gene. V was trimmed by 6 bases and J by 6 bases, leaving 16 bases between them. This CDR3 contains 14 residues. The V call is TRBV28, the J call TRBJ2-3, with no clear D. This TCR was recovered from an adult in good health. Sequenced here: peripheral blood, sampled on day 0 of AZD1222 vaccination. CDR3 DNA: TGTGCCAGCAGGCGGCCGTTGCCAGTGGATACGCAGTATTTT. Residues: CASRRPLPVDTQYF. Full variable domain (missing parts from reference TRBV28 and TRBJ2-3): DVKVTQSSRYLVKRTGEKVFLECVQDMDHENMFWYRQDPGLGLRLIYFSYDVKMKEKGDIPEGYSVSREKKERFSLILESASTNQTSMYLCASRRPLPVDTQYFGPGTRLTVL.